This entry lists 22 T cell receptor beta chains sequenced from one sample in a study of tumor-infiltrating lymphocytes in primary liver carcinoma. TCR beta cDNA was reverse-transcribed from roughly 0.45 ug of total RNA. The reaction used a constant-region primer and ProtoScript II reverse transcriptase. Amplification in three nested multiplex PCR rounds with slightly modified ARM-PCR gave rise to TCR beta libraries. Both of the initial two PCR rounds ran for around 9 cycles and employed TRBV1-TRBV30 forward primers alongside a C-beta reverse primer. Each CDR3 protein gets one entry after TCRdb re-called the multiplex PCR reads with MiXCR. Seen here are hundreds of thousands of distinct CDR3 sequences, almost 60% observed once, and the top ten hold about 18%. Unsorted whole blood supplied the blood RNA, and germline DNA was isolated too. Sequenced: peripheral blood. These receptors all stem from a young woman with primary liver carcinoma and hepatitis B virus infection.

Concerning this clonotype itself: The junction departs from the called germline gene at one end, perhaps through a read error. The chain couples TRBV11-2 to TRBJ2-1, with 9 bases lining up with TRBD2. The CDR3 loop spans 15 amino acids. CDR1 and CDR2 from the germline V gene are SGHAT and FQNNGV. Here the CDR3 DNA reads TGTGCCAACAGCTTAGCGGGAGACCCGGACAATGAGCTGTTCTTC. Its protein product is CANSLAGDPDNELFF.

This clonotype was counted between two and nine times. Possible read error: a much larger clone is one base away. This chain links TRBV29-1 with TRBJ2-7; D is possibly TRBD1 (6 bases). CDR1 SQVTM and CDR2 ANQGSEA come from the germline V gene. The length of the CDR3 is 13 residues. V shed 4 bases and J shed 2 bases, with 12 bases lying between them. DNA of the CDR3: TGCAGCGTTGTCCGGGACATCACCTACGAGCAGTACTTC. Translated: CSVVRDITYEQYF.

This clonotype is a singleton in its sample. It may be a read error: a sequence one base away is much more abundant. This chain joins TRBV4-3 and TRBJ2-5, with D unclear. The germline V gene encodes CDR1 LGHNA and CDR2 YSLEER. The CDR3 is made up of 13 amino acids. V lost 5 bases, J lost 2 bases, and 9 bases lay in between. CDR3 DNA: TGCGCCAGCAGCAGGGTGGAGCAAGAGACCCAGTACTTC. Its translation is CASSRVEQETQYF.

J is TRBJ1-5 and V is TRBV28; 11 nucleotides agree with TRBD1. This CDR3 contains 18 residues. The V gene's germline CDR1 is MDHEN and CDR2 SYDVKM. V lost 1 base, J lost 3 bases, and 8 bases stayed unmatched. Here the CDR3 DNA reads TGTGCCAGCAGTTTATACAGACGGACAGGGGGCTACAATCAGCCCCAGCATTTT. Translation gives CASSLYRRTGGYNQPQHF. The entire variable domain, with the rest obtained from reference TRBV28 and TRBJ1-5, is as follows: DVKVTQSSRYLVKRTGEKVFLECVQDMDHENMFWYRQDPGLGLRLIYFSYDVKMKEKGDIPEGYSVSREKKERFSLILESASTNQTSMYLCASSLYRRTGGYNQPQHFGDGTRLSIL.

Remarks on this clonotype: The conserved closing phenylalanine or tryptophan is absent in this CDR3, likely reflecting a read error. The V call is TRBV12-3 or TRBV12-4, the J call TRBJ2-7; 7 bases align to TRBD1. Unmatched junction bases numbered 5, after V lost 3 bases and J lost 0 bases. The CDR3 runs 15 residues. The CDR3 nucleotides read TGTGCCAGCAGTTTCCTGACAGGGCCCTCCTACGAGCAGTACCTC. Translation: CASSFLTGPSYEQYL.

A note on this clonotype: One end of the junction is discordant with germline, which a read error may explain. This chain uses TRBV10-3 with TRBJ2-1; the match to TRBD2 covers 13 bases. Per the germline V gene, CDR1 is ENHRY and CDR2 is SYGVKD. This CDR3 is 15 amino acids long. CDR3 bases: TGTGCCGTCAGTGGCCGGACTAGCGGGAGCTATGAGCAGTTCTTC. It codes for CAVSGRTSGSYEQFF.

This clonotype was detected many times. V gene TRBV12-3 or TRBV12-4 combines with J gene TRBJ1-1; D unclear. V shed 0 bases and J shed 10 bases, with 6 bases lying between them. The CDR3 extends over 11 amino acids. CDR3 nucleotide sequence: TGTGCCAGCAGTTTAGCGAATGCAGCTTTCTTT. Translation gives CASSLANAAFF.

About this clonotype: The junction shows a germline mismatch at one end, possibly a read error. The chain uses TRBV11-2 and TRBJ2-7, with D possibly TRBD2 on 6 matching bases. The germline gives CDR1 SGHAT, CDR2 FQNNGV. The CDR3 spans 19 residues. CDR3 in DNA: TGTACCAGCAGCTTAAATCCCCGGGGGATTCTAGCGAGGGCCTACGAGCAGTACTTC. It translates to CTSSLNPRGILARAYEQYF. Filled out from reference TRBV11-2 and TRBJ2-7, the complete variable domain reads EAGVAQSPRYKIIEKRQSVAFWCNPISGHATLYWYQQILGQGPKLLIQFQNNGVVDDSQLPKDRFSAERLKGVDSTLKIQPAKLEDSAVYLCTSSLNPRGILARAYEQYFGPGTRLTVT.

V usage is TRBV20-1 and J usage is TRBJ1-1; D is unresolved. The V gene's germline CDR1 is DFQATT and CDR2 SNEGSKA (reference sequence). Deletions cut 5 bases from V and 1 base from J, with 8 bases between. The CDR3 is 12 amino acids. CDR3 in amino acids: CSAAHGNTEAFF. CDR3 coding DNA: TGCAGTGCTGCTCATGGGAACACTGAAGCTTTCTTT.

This clonotype was counted at least ten times. This rearrangement joins TRBV6-1 to TRBJ2-4, with D perhaps TRBD1 or TRBD2 (5 bases each). The CDR3 has 15 residues. Germline V CDR1 and CDR2: MNHNS, SASEGT. V lost 7 bases, J lost 0 bases, and 13 bases lay in between. CDR3 DNA sequence: TGTGCCAGCATTCGGGACGGTCTAGCCAAAAACATTCAGTACTTC. Protein: CASIRDGLAKNIQYF.

This clonotype was seen a single time. A much larger clone lies a single base off, so this may be a read error. This chain connects TRBV12-3 or TRBV12-4 to TRBJ1-6, with a possible D match to TRBD1 (6 bases). The V end was cut by 0 bases, the J end by 5 bases, with 20 bases between. The CDR3 has 19 residues. This CDR3 is CASSLATLQGSGNNSPLHF. The DNA of the CDR3 is TGTGCCAGCAGTTTAGCCACCCTCCAGGGGAGCGGAAATAATTCACCCCTCCACTTT.

The J gene is TRBJ1-2, the V gene TRBV28, with D perhaps TRBD1 (5 bases). CDR1 is MDHEN, CDR2 SYDVKM, per germline. The length of the CDR3 is 12 residues. Trimming took off 2 bases at V and 5 bases at J, with 6 bases between the two ends. The CDR3 is CASSLRGYGYTF. In DNA, the CDR3 is TGTGCCAGCAGTTTAAGGGGTTATGGCTACACCTTC.

Details on this clonotype: A much larger clone differs from this one at a single base, so this may be a read error. The V and J genes are TRBV12-3 or TRBV12-4 and TRBJ1-1; D is perhaps TRBD1 (6 bases). CDR3 length: 15 residues. Here the CDR3 reads CASSPRQGGHTETFF. The CDR3 DNA sequence: TGTGCCAGCAGTCCCAGGCAAGGGGGGCACACTGAAACTTTCTTT.

Points on this clonotype: This may stem from a read error, because a much larger clone lies one nucleotide away. The V and J genes are TRBV12-3 or TRBV12-4 and TRBJ1-2, with no clear D. The CDR3 consists of 13 residues. V lost 7 bases and J lost 6, with 15 bases in between. CDR3 region: CASNLWTVHGYTF. The CDR3 nucleotides are TGTGCCAGCAATTTGTGGACTGTCCATGGCTACACCTTC.

This clonotype was seen a single time. The chain couples TRBV28 to TRBJ2-2; D uncertain. The CDR3 consists of 14 residues. From germline, CDR1 is MDHEN and CDR2 SYDVKM. V was cut by 6 bases and J by 4 bases, with 12 bases left in between. The CDR3, as DNA: TGTGCCAGCAGCCCCCCTCGTCCCACCGGGGAGCTGTTTTTT. It specifies CASSPPRPTGELFF.

The genes are TRBV29-1 and TRBJ2-7; D may be TRBD1 or TRBD2 (5 bases each). The ends were cut back, 8 bases at V and 7 bases at J, with 21 bases in the middle. From germline, CDR1 is SQVTM and CDR2 ANQGSEA. The CDR3 loop spans 13 amino acids. The CDR3 loop is CSLRRDGRGEQYF. The CDR3 coding sequence is TGCAGCCTTCGCCGGGACGGCCGTGGTGAGCAGTACTTC.

This clonotype was counted between two and nine times. This chain connects TRBV14 to TRBJ2-7, with D possibly being TRBD1 or TRBD2 (5 bases each). Germline V lookup: CDR1 SGHDN, CDR2 FVKESK. The CDR3 has 13 residues. With 4 bases removed from V and 2 bases from J, the gap between germline ends came to 9 bases. The DNA for the CDR3 is TGTGCCAGCAGCCGAGGGGTTGCCTACGAGCAGTACTTC. Its protein product is CASSRGVAYEQYF. Combining the CDR3 with reference TRBV14 and TRBJ2-7 gives the whole variable domain EAGVTQFPSHSVIEKGQTVTLRCDPISGHDNLYWYRRVMGKEIKFLLHFVKESKQDESGMPNNRFLAERTGGTYSTLKVQPAELEDSGVYFCASSRGVAYEQYFGPGTRLTVT.

This clonotype occurred many times. This chain joins TRBV6-5 and TRBJ1-2; unclear D gene. CDR1 and CDR2 (germline): MNHEY, SVGAGI. The V end was cut by 1 base, the J end by 4 bases, with 7 bases between. The CDR3 has 13 amino acids. The CDR3 is CASSYYRFYGYTF. For the CDR3, the DNA is TGTGCCAGCAGTTACTACAGATTCTATGGCTACACCTTC.

In the case of this clonotype: A much larger clone differs from this one at a single base, so this may be a read error. The chain carries TRBV6-5 and TRBJ1-4; the D is unclear. The CDR3 has 17 amino acids. V was clipped by 0 bases and J by 1 base, with 12 bases between them. The germline V gene has CDR1 MNHEY and CDR2 SVGAGI. DNA for the CDR3: TGTGCCAGCAGTTACTCGATCGCCGGGATAACTAATGAAAAACTGTTTTTT. Amino acids: CASSYSIAGITNEKLFF.

The sample holds one count of this clonotype. A read error may be the cause here, since a much bigger clone is one base away. The J gene is TRBJ2-2, the V gene TRBV4-2; 9 bases map to TRBD2. Germline CDR1 and CDR2: LGHNA and YNFKEQ. This CDR3 region has 16 residues. The DNA of the CDR3 is TGTGCCAACAGCCAAGCTACTAGCGGGCTCACCGGGGAGCTGTTTTTT. This sequence encodes CANSQATSGLTGELFF.

Of note for this clonotype: Possible read error: a much larger clone is one base away. This chain uses TRBV7-8 with TRBJ2-2; D assignment may be TRBD1 or TRBD2 (5 bases each). The length of the CDR3 is 15 residues. The germline V gene encodes CDR1 SGHVS and CDR2 FQNEAQ. CDR3 DNA sequence: TGTGCCAACAGCGAGGGACGGGCGGACACCGGGGAGCTGTTTTTT. It is translated as CANSEGRADTGELFF.

This clonotype was seen repeatedly, ten times or more. The chain couples TRBV29-1 to TRBJ2-7; 8 bases align to TRBD2. The CDR3 totals 14 residues. Germline CDR1 is SQVTM and CDR2 is ANQGSEA. J was trimmed by 5 bases and V by 6 bases; bases with no gene match: 12. The CDR3 DNA sequence: TGCAGCGTCCCCGGGAGCGGGAGTCGAGACGAGCAGTACTTC. Translating gives CSVPGSGSRDEQYF.